Below are 2 T cell receptor beta chains sequenced from a single sample in a study of T cell clusters in autoimmune cytopenias (dated by TCRdb to between 2018 and 2021). Reads for this sample came from an Illumina MiSeq. To amplify TRB rearrangements, a touch-down multiplex PCR protocol was run with the TRB-A and TRB-B primer pools combined in a single tube. Each CDR3 protein sequence appears as one entry after TCRdb reprocessed the reads, and no DNA is included. Per the sample table, the count is about 6,100 distinct CDR3 sequences. The biggest ten clones account for around 7% of the sample. Each sample's TRB amplification started from approximately 240 ng of peripheral blood genomic DNA, which corresponds to tens of thousands of genome equivalents. The same data also went into a second study, on T cell repertoires in aging, cancer and after chemotherapy.

Specimen: peripheral blood. The receptors were sampled from a human donor in good health.

This clonotype is labeled medium-sized based on frequency. The rearrangement joins TRBV5-6 to TRBJ2-7. The germline V gene has CDR1 SGHDT and CDR2 YYEEEE. The CDR3 spans 14 residues. The CDR3 is CASSLGPDLYEQYF.

V usage is TRBV27 and J usage is TRBJ1-1; TCRdb returns TRBD1, unconfirmable since there is no DNA. The germline CDR1 and CDR2 sequences are MNHEY and SMNVEV (reference sequence). The CDR3 sequence is 17 residues long. The CDR3 reads CASSWVRTGLVMAEAFF.